This T cell receptor (beta chain) was profiled in a study of blood T cell repertoires in COVID-19. Study details: The United States, Italy and Spain were the sources of the acute and convalescent COVID-19 samples. PBMCs, B-cell-depleted T cells, or T cells were the source of the cDNA or gDNA that made up the material.

How the authors handled the data: Reference gene primer amplification gave estimated nucleated cell counts. Measured with immunoSEQ multiplex PCR; TCRdb has only the in-frame clones, and not every one. That table furnishes V, J and clone size, whereas the DNA furnished D and trimming. This sample yields under 350,000 clones, of which 75% to 90% are seen a single time; about 4.2% belongs to the top ten. The trim removed 4 bases at V and 0 bases at J, leaving 1 base unmatched. Germline CDR1 is SGHRS and CDR2 is YFSETQ. The CDR3 covers 15 residues. Specimen: peripheral blood. The clonotype was recovered from a man aged 35-49 years with acute or convalescent COVID-19. The V and J genes are TRBV5-1 and TRBJ1-6; 7 bases are shared with TRBD1. The CDR3 protein is CASSRDSSYNSPLHF. CDR3 DNA: TGCGCCAGCAGCCGGGACAGCTCCTATAATTCACCCCTCCACTTT.